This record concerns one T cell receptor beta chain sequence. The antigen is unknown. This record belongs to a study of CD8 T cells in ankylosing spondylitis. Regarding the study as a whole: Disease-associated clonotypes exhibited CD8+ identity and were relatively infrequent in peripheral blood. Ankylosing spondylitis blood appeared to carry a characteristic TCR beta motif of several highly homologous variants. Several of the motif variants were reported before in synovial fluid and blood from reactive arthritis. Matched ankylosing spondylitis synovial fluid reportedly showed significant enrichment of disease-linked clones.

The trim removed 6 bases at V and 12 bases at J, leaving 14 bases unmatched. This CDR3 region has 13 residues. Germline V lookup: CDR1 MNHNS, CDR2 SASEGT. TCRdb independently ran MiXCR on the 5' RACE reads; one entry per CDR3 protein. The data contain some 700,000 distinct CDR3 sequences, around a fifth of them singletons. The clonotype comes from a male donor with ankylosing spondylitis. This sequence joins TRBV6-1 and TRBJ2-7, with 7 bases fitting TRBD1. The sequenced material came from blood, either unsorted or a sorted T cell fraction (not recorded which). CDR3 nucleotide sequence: TGTGCCAGCAGCGACACGATCCGGGACAGAGCGTACTTC. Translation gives CASSDTIRDRAYF.